A single T cell receptor (beta chain) is shown here with its context. Its antigen is unknown. This CDR3 region has 17 residues. The germline V gene encodes CDR1 SGHVS and CDR2 FQNEAQ. The ends were cut back, 2 bases at V and 5 bases at J, with 19 bases in the middle. These data originate in a study of T cell repertoires in cytomegalovirus infection. About the study: Both CMV infection and a matching HLA type were indicated by public TCR beta signatures.

Study observations and caveats: CMV-specific TCR beta clonotypes restricted by HLA-C dominated the ex vivo response. Cumulative frequency of public TCR beta families picked out carriers of CMV plus the relevant HLA.

TCRdb analysed the reads with MiXCR anew, one entry per CDR3 protein. Of about 770,000 distinct CDR3 sequences in the sample, roughly 29% were seen once. This sample comprised cultured CD8+ T cells from PBMCs, obtained from culture after CMV antigen stimulation. This clonotype was obtained from a human donor in good health (CMV status not recorded). Some clones in this sample may be carry-over from other donors' samples. V gene TRBV7-8 combines with J gene TRBJ2-1; unclear D gene. In nucleotides, the CDR3 is TGTGCCAGCAGCTTAAATTTCGACCTCCCCTCACACAATGAGCAGTTCTTC. Translated, it gives CASSLNFDLPSHNEQFF.